The 22 T cell receptor beta chains given below trace back to one sample, sequenced in a study of CD8 T cells in ankylosing spondylitis. One entry per CDR3 protein, called by TCRdb with MiXCR from the 5' RACE reads. The top ten hold 6.8% of the sample, which has roughly 250,000 distinct CDR3 sequences, 8.6% seen once. Source material: blood, either unsorted or a sorted T cell fraction (not recorded which). The receptors originated from a male donor with ankylosing spondylitis or in good health (not recorded which).

This clonotype was seen ten or more times. The chain couples TRBV5-1 to TRBJ2-3; tentatively, D is TRBD1 (6 bases). Germline CDR1 SGHRS, CDR2 YFSETQ. The germline V and J ends were trimmed by 9 bases and 0 bases, with 17 bases remaining between them. The CDR3 spans 15 residues. The CDR3 loop is CATAFGTSSTDTQYF. Written as DNA, the CDR3 is TGCGCCACGGCATTCGGGACATCAAGCACAGATACGCAGTATTTT.

This clonotype was seen only a few times. V gene TRBV5-1 combines with J gene TRBJ2-3; the match to TRBD1 covers 8 bases. The junction had 12 bases not matched to a gene; V was cut back by 2 bases and J by 10 bases. The germline CDR1 and CDR2 sequences are SGHRS and YFSETQ. This CDR3 region has 15 residues. The CDR3 protein is CASSFGQGDALPQYF. In DNA form, the CDR3 reads TGCGCCAGCAGCTTCGGACAGGGAGACGCTCTTCCGCAGTATTTT.

This clonotype was counted many times. The chain uses TRBV4-1 and TRBJ2-7, with 8 bases aligning to TRBD1. V shed 2 bases, J shed 4 bases, and the junction held 4 bases outside the gene matches. The germline CDR1 and CDR2 sequences are MGHRA and YSYEKL. This CDR3 has 14 residues. The CDR3 region has the DNA TGCGCCAGCAGCCAACAGACAGGGGTATACGAGCAGTACTTC. Translating it yields CASSQQTGVYEQYF.

Regarding this clonotype: This may be a read error, as it is one base from a much larger clone. The chain uses TRBV4-1 and TRBJ1-4; D unclear. Looked up from germline, CDR1 is MGHRA and CDR2 is YSYEKL. Trimming stripped 5 bases from V and 0 bases from J, with 13 bases between. The length of the CDR3 is 16 residues. CDR3 amino acids: CASSKYVYATNEKLFF. CDR3 nucleotides: TGCGCCAGCAGCAAATATGTATACGCAACTAATGAAAAACTGTTTTTT.

This clonotype was seen many times. The chain joins TRBV6-5 to TRBJ1-1, with D maybe TRBD1 (5 bases). Germline values: CDR1 MNHEY, CDR2 SVGAGI. This CDR3 is 13 amino acids long. V lost 0 bases to trimming and J lost 5 bases, with 7 bases between them. The CDR3, as DNA: TGTGCCAGCAGTTACTCGAAGGGGACTGAAGCTTTCTTT. This translates into CASSYSKGTEAFF.

This clonotype was recorded at least ten times. The chain couples TRBV5-6 to TRBJ2-5; D tentatively fits TRBD1 or TRBD2 (5 bases each). The CDR3 covers 14 residues. Germline lookup yields CDR1 SGHDT and CDR2 YYEEEE. V lost 0 bases to trimming and J lost 5 bases, with 11 bases between them. CDR3 DNA sequence: TGTGCCAGCAGCTTGGGAGGGGCTTGGGAGACCCAGTACTTC. It codes for CASSLGGAWETQYF.

This clonotype was observed a few times. This chain links TRBV20-1 with TRBJ2-5, with D possibly matching TRBD2 (6 bases). Trimming stripped 5 bases from V and 5 bases from J, with 18 bases between. The CDR3 loop spans 14 amino acids. CDR1 DFQATT and CDR2 SNEGSKA come from the germline V gene (reference sequence). The CDR3 coding sequence is TGCAGTGCTTTCCGGGGGACGCCTGGGGAGACCCAGTACTTC. Amino acid sequence: CSAFRGTPGETQYF.

This clonotype was counted at least ten times. This sequence joins TRBV12-3 or TRBV12-4 and TRBJ1-4; D not certain. The ends were cut back, 5 bases at V and 5 bases at J, with 6 bases in the middle. The CDR3 extends over 12 amino acids. DNA of the CDR3: TGTGCCAGCAGTCAATCGAATGAAAAACTGTTTTTT. Encoded protein: CASSQSNEKLFF.

At least ten counts were recorded for this clonotype. The rearrangement links TRBV11-2 to TRBJ2-7; the D gene is possibly TRBD1 (6 bases). Germline V gene sequence: CDR1 SGHAT, CDR2 FQNNGV. The CDR3 consists of 15 residues. V gave up 1 base and J gave up 0 bases, with 10 bases separating them. The DNA for the CDR3 is TGTGCCAGCAGCTTAGTGACAGGCAGCTCCTACGAGCAGTACTTC. Protein: CASSLVTGSSYEQYF.

This clonotype was recorded many times. The chain has TRBV12-3 or TRBV12-4 and TRBJ2-7; possibly TRBD2 for D (6 bases). Trimming stripped 5 bases from V and 4 bases from J, with 15 bases between. The CDR3 has 14 amino acids. Here the CDR3 DNA reads TGTGCCAGCAGTCTTACTAGCAGCTCATACGAGCAGTACTTC. It encodes CASSLTSSSYEQYF.

This clonotype appeared many times. DNA for the CDR3: TGTGCCAGCAGCTTCCCGGGACAGAGGAACACTGAAGCTTTCTTT. Protein product: CASSFPGQRNTEAFF. The V call is TRBV7-8, the J call TRBJ1-1; the match to TRBD1 covers 7 bases. Germline V lookup: CDR1 SGHVS, CDR2 FQNEAQ. V was clipped by 3 bases and J by 1 base; unmatched bases: 5. CDR3 length equals 15 residues.

This clonotype was found many times. J is TRBJ2-7 and V is TRBV2; D remains ambiguous. The CDR3 totals 13 residues. Per germline, CDR1 SNHLY and CDR2 FYNNEI. Trimming removed 8 bases from V and 6 bases from J, with 17 bases in between. CDR3 sequence: CASSADLLSEQYF. The CDR3 region has the DNA TGTGCCAGCTCTGCGGACCTCTTATCCGAGCAGTACTTC.

This clonotype was counted many times. This chain connects TRBV20-1 to TRBJ2-5, with D perhaps matching TRBD1 (6 bases). This CDR3 is 13 amino acids long. Germline values: CDR1 DFQATT, CDR2 SNEGSKA (reference sequence). Trimming took off 5 bases at V and 4 bases at J, with 14 bases between the two ends. This chain's CDR3 is CSAPLDRSETQYF. CDR3 bases: TGCAGTGCTCCTCTCGACAGGTCAGAGACCCAGTACTTC.

CDR3 DNA: TGTGCCAGTTCGGACAGGGGGACCTACGAGCAGTACTTC. Translated, it gives CASSDRGTYEQYF. V and J are TRBV6-6 and TRBJ2-7; 10 nucleotides line up with TRBD1. Germline V gene lookup returns CDR1 MNHNY and CDR2 SVGAGI (reference sequence). CDR3 length equals 13 residues. Trimming took 9 bases from V and 2 from J; bases not matched to a gene: 4.

At least ten counts were recorded for this clonotype. The gene calls are TRBV20-1 and TRBJ1-1, with D possibly TRBD1 on 6 matching bases. Germline CDR1 and CDR2: DFQATT and SNEGSKA (reference sequence). V was trimmed by 6 bases and J by 7 bases, leaving 15 bases between them. The CDR3 covers 12 residues. The CDR3 nucleotides are TGCAGTGCCGGGGTCAGGGGCCTTGAAGCTTTCTTT. Encoded protein: CSAGVRGLEAFF.

This clonotype was detected many times. DNA of the CDR3: TGTGCCAGCAGCGGATCCCCAGAGGCCGGGGAGCTGTTTTTT. Protein sequence: CASSGSPEAGELFF. V usage is TRBV6-1 and J usage is TRBJ2-2; no clear D gene. V was trimmed by 6 bases and J by 6 bases, leaving 14 bases between them. The CDR3 totals 14 residues. In germline, CDR1 is MNHNS, CDR2 SASEGT.

J is TRBJ1-3 and V is TRBV20-1; D gene ambiguous. Trimming pared 3 bases from V and 2 bases from J, leaving 14 bases between. Germline CDR1 reads DFQATT; CDR2 reads SNEGSKA (reference sequence). The CDR3 runs to 15 residues. The CDR3 DNA follows: TGCAGTGCTAGCCCCCCCCAGCCAGCTGGAAACACCATATATTTT. Encoded protein: CSASPPQPAGNTIYF.

This clonotype was observed at least ten times. The rearrangement links TRBV29-1 to TRBJ2-1, with 7 nucleotides matching TRBD1. Unmatched junction bases numbered 8, after V lost 0 bases and J lost 0 bases. CDR1 is SQVTM and CDR2 is ANQGSEA in the germline V gene. The length of the CDR3 is 17 residues. The CDR3 DNA is TGCAGCGTTGAAGATTGGGGGACAGTTAGCTCCTACAATGAGCAGTTCTTC. It codes for CSVEDWGTVSSYNEQFF.

This clonotype was seen only a few times. For the CDR3, the DNA is TGTGCCAGCAGCGCGGGACAGGGAGGATCACCCCTCCACTTT. Translating gives CASSAGQGGSPLHF. The rearrangement links TRBV5-5 to TRBJ1-6; TRBD1 matches 9 bases. Germline V CDR1 and CDR2: SGHKS, YYEKEE (reference sequence). V was pared by 4 bases and J by 10 bases, with 6 bases of the junction left unmatched. This CDR3 has 14 residues.

This clonotype was recorded many times. The chain links TRBV20-1 to TRBJ2-5; TRBD2 matches at 9 bases. Germline V gene data show CDR1 as DFQATT and CDR2 as SNEGSKA (reference sequence). With V trimmed by 2 bases and J by 5 bases, 18 bases remained unmatched. The CDR3 contains 18 residues. The CDR3 reads CSARPTMAGGQVSETQYF. In DNA, the CDR3 is TGCAGTGCTAGACCTACTATGGCGGGGGGGCAAGTATCTGAGACCCAGTACTTC.

This chain uses TRBV7-3 with TRBJ1-5; 9 positions match TRBD1. The junction had 2 bases not matched to a gene; V was cut back by 4 bases and J by 7 bases. The length of the CDR3 is 13 residues. Germline values: CDR1 SGHTA, CDR2 FQGTGA. CDR3 loop: CASSWDRAQPQHF. CDR3 bases: TGTGCCAGCAGCTGGGACAGGGCCCAGCCCCAGCATTTT.

This clonotype was detected ten times or more. The chain carries TRBV5-6 and TRBJ2-3, with D unclear. CDR3 size: 13 residues. Germline V gives CDR1 SGHDT, CDR2 YYEEEE. Trimming took 0 bases from V and 2 from J, leaving 4 bases between them. CDR3 sequence reads: CASSLGITDTQYF. As DNA, the CDR3 is TGTGCCAGCAGCTTGGGTATCACAGATACGCAGTATTTT.